Below, one T cell receptor beta chain is given with its context. Primers included in the PCR were 60 Vbeta and 13 Jbeta primers. Here immunoSEQ multiplex PCR was the method, and the copy in TCRdb shows in-frame clones only, minus some. The repertoire holds approximately 110,000 clones, with approximately 72% as singletons. The germline V gene has CDR1 MNHEY and CDR2 SVGAGI. The CDR3 runs to 11 residues. Trimming cost V 6 bases and J 5 bases, with 5 bases left between them. The data belong to a study of cytomegalovirus exposure and HLA in healthy donors. What was sequenced was PBMCs. The chain couples TRBV6-5 to TRBJ1-5; D gene unclear. The source of this sequence is a young man in good health and CMV-seronegative. Here the CDR3 reads CASSHDQPQHF. CDR3 nucleotides: TGTGCCAGCAGCCATGATCAGCCCCAGCATTTT.